The present T cell receptor beta chain was sequenced within a study of metastatic and nonmetastatic thyroid tumors. Study overall: Peripheral blood and tumor or nodule samples from malignant and benign thyroid patients were compared. Findings and limits, study-wide: Significantly greater TCR beta diversity was reportedly found in malignant thyroid tumors than in benign nodules (in blood and tumor).

There were no patients who had received any treatment before thyroid surgery. CDR1 DFQATT and CDR2 SNEGSKA come from the germline V gene (reference sequence). The CDR3 runs to 15 residues. V gave up 5 bases and J gave up 0 bases, with 14 bases separating them. TCRdb reassembled clones from the PCR reads with MiXCR. In the table there are some 38,000 clones, around 20% of which are singletons. Points on this clone: Its antigen is not identified.

This chain connects TRBV20-1 to TRBJ2-1; no definite D call. This TCR derives from a female donor with papillary thyroid cancer or a benign thyroid nodule (not recorded which). Some clones in this sample may be carry-over from other donors' samples. The sequenced sample consisted of blood. The CDR3 DNA reads TGCAGTGCTTTTAATACTTTTAGCTCCTACAATGAGCAGTTCTTC. This translates into CSAFNTFSSYNEQFF.